One sample yielded the 16 T cell receptor beta chains listed below, sequenced in a study of blood T cell repertoires in COVID-19. The data were produced by immunoSEQ multiplex PCR, yet TCRdb's version contains in-frame clones alone and is incomplete. In the table there are under 200,000 clones, around 86% of which are singletons. The sample was peripheral blood. These receptors were collected from a woman between 35 and 50 years old with acute or convalescent COVID-19.

This chain's CDR3 is CASRRAGEITGELFF. The CDR3, as DNA: TGTGCCAGCAGGCGAGCGGGAGAAATCACCGGGGAGCTGTTTTTT. The chain couples TRBV28 to TRBJ2-2; TRBD2 matches 8 bases. Trimming removed 6 bases from V and 4 bases from J; junction bases left unmatched: 7. Germline V gene lookup returns CDR1 MDHEN and CDR2 SYDVKM. The CDR3 totals 15 residues.

The chain has TRBV30 and TRBJ2-3, with TRBD2 matching over 9 bases. J was trimmed by 0 bases and V by 0 bases; bases with no gene match: 4. Germline V gene lookup returns CDR1 GTSNPN and CDR2 SVGIG (reference sequence). CDR3 length: 16 residues. This chain's CDR3 is CAWSVGTSLSTDTQYF. Here the CDR3 DNA reads TGTGCCTGGAGTGTGGGGACTAGCCTAAGCACAGATACGCAGTATTTT. The variable domain in full, completed from reference TRBV30 and TRBJ2-3, reads SQTIHQWPATLVQPVGSPLSLECTVEGTSNPNLYWYRQAAGRGLQLLFYSVGIGQISSEVPQNLSASRPQDRQFILSSKKLLLSDSGFYLCAWSVGTSLSTDTQYFGPGTRLTVL.

The genes are TRBV7-3 and TRBJ1-2; D gene uncertain. Germline CDR1 SGHTA, CDR2 FQGTGA. Trimming took 4 bases from V and 8 from J, leaving 14 bases between them. CDR3 length: 13 residues. The CDR3 coding sequence is TGTGCCAGCAGCTCGACTATCTTGGGGGGCTACACCTTC. It codes for CASSSTILGGYTF.

This rearrangement joins TRBV5-1 to TRBJ2-1; 12 bases agree with TRBD2. The CDR3 totals 14 residues. Germline trimming cut 4 bases from V and 6 bases from J; bases unmatched to any gene: 2. Per the germline V gene, CDR1 is SGHRS and CDR2 is YFSETQ. CDR3 region: CASSGLAGLNEQFF. The CDR3 nucleotides are TGCGCCAGCAGCGGACTAGCGGGGCTCAATGAGCAGTTCTTC.

This clone was counted once. V gene TRBV12-3 or TRBV12-4 combines with J gene TRBJ1-2, with 8 positions matching TRBD1. The V segment lost 3 bases and the J segment 8 bases; nucleotides outside the gene matches: 5. This CDR3 has 13 amino acids. CDR3 protein: CASSFAGGGGYTF. CDR3 sequence (DNA): TGTGCCAGCAGTTTCGCAGGGGGCGGGGGCTACACCTTC.

The chain has TRBV18 and TRBJ2-7; D is possibly TRBD1 (6 bases). Trimming shortened V by 6 bases and J by 0 bases, and 21 bases separated the two germline ends. CDR1 and CDR2 from the germline V gene are KGHSH and LQKENI. The CDR3 consists of 17 residues. This CDR3 reads CASSPTPQGPSSYEQYF. CDR3 nucleotide sequence: TGTGCCAGCTCCCCTACCCCGCAGGGGCCCAGCTCCTACGAGCAGTACTTC.

The chain links TRBV2 to TRBJ1-2, with D unclear. The CDR3 is 12 residues long. Germline V gene sequence: CDR1 SNHLY, CDR2 FYNNEI. The germline V and J ends were trimmed by 3 bases and 4 bases, with 6 bases remaining between them. Here the CDR3 reads CASSDSLYGYTF. The CDR3 DNA reads as TGTGCCAGCAGTGATTCACTCTATGGCTACACCTTC.

As DNA, the CDR3 is TGTGCCAGCAGCTTAGGTATTACAGGACGCGACACCGGGGAGCTGTTTTTT. It yields the protein CASSLGITGRDTGELFF. The chain couples TRBV7-9 to TRBJ2-2; D may be TRBD1 (5 bases). Trimming took off 1 base at V and 3 bases at J, with 15 bases between the two ends. This CDR3 comprises 17 residues. In germline, CDR1 is SEHNR, CDR2 FQNEAQ (reference sequence).

J is TRBJ1-1 and V is TRBV30; D uncertain. The V end lost 0 bases, the J end lost 1 base, and 6 bases lay between the germline ends. Germline CDR1 reads GTSNPN; CDR2 reads SVGIG (reference sequence). The CDR3 has 13 amino acids. The CDR3 sequence: CAWSVRENTEAFF. DNA of the CDR3: TGTGCCTGGAGTGTCCGGGAGAACACTGAAGCTTTCTTT. Filled out from reference TRBV30 and TRBJ1-1, the complete variable domain reads SQTIHQWPATLVQPVGSPLSLECTVEGTSNPNLYWYRQAAGRGLQLLFYSVGIGQISSEVPQNLSASRPQDRQFILSSKKLLLSDSGFYLCAWSVRENTEAFFGQGTRLTVV.

The V and J genes are TRBV10-1 and TRBJ2-2, with D perhaps matching TRBD2 (6 bases). CDR1 and CDR2 (germline): WNHNN, SYGVQD (reference sequence). The germline V and J ends were trimmed by 4 bases and 6 bases, with 15 bases remaining between them. The CDR3 length is 15 residues. CDR3 bases: TGCGCCAGCAGTGGGAGACTAGAGGCTCCCGGGGAGCTGTTTTTT. This codes for CASSGRLEAPGELFF.

This rearrangement joins TRBV28 to TRBJ1-2, with a tentative D call TRBD1 (6 bases). Germline-derived CDR1 and CDR2 are MDHEN and SYDVKM. V was pared by 2 bases and J by 6 bases, with 13 bases between. The CDR3 has 14 amino acids. CDR3 sequence (DNA): TGTGCCAGCAGTTTACGGGGGGGCAAGGATGGCTACACCTTC. Residues: CASSLRGGKDGYTF.

V and J are TRBV6-1 and TRBJ2-3, with TRBD2 identical over 14 bases. The V and J ends lost 3 bases and 2 bases, in that order; junction bases with no gene match: 4. Germline V lookup: CDR1 MNHNS, CDR2 SASEGT. The CDR3 extends over 17 amino acids. The CDR3 here is CASSDRLAGGYTDTQYF. Here the CDR3 DNA reads TGTGCCAGCAGTGACCGACTAGCGGGGGGGTACACAGATACGCAGTATTTT.

This rearrangement joins TRBV18 to TRBJ1-2; D is uncertain. The CDR3 is 15 amino acids. From germline, CDR1 is KGHSH and CDR2 LQKENI. Trimming shortened V by 3 bases and J by 0 bases, and 11 bases separated the two germline ends. The CDR3 sequence is CASSPLQVSNYGYTF. DNA for the CDR3: TGTGCCAGCTCACCTTTGCAGGTGTCTAACTATGGCTACACCTTC.

Written as DNA, the CDR3 is TGTGCCAGCAGTTACTCTCGGGGGGTCTATGGCTACACCTTC. This sequence encodes CASSYSRGVYGYTF. This chain connects TRBV6-5 to TRBJ1-2, with a weak D call TRBD1 (5 bases). The germline V gene encodes CDR1 MNHEY and CDR2 SVGAGI. There are 14 residues in the CDR3. Trimming removed 0 bases at V and 4 bases at J, with 9 bases between.

This clone came up once. The chain has TRBV5-1 and TRBJ2-5; D possibly corresponds to TRBD2 (6 bases). The CDR3 runs to 15 residues. In germline, CDR1 is SGHRS, CDR2 YFSETQ. Trimming took off 0 bases at V and 4 bases at J, with 13 bases between the two ends. CDR3 bases: TGCGCCAGCAGCTTGGGAATGGGGGGAGGAGAGACCCAGTACTTC. Its protein is CASSLGMGGGETQYF.

This sequence joins TRBV21-1 and TRBJ1-4; TRBD1 was called by the table and not checked on the DNA. TRBV21-1 corresponds to a pseudogene. CDR3 length: 16 amino acids. The CDR3 spells CASSKDRDRLAEKLFF. CDR3 bases: TGTGCCAGCAGCAAAGATAGAGACAGGCTGGCTGAAAAACTGTTTTTT.